Shown below are 22 T cell receptor beta chains from a single sample sequenced in a study of cytomegalovirus exposure and HLA in healthy donors. The table came from immunoSEQ multiplex PCR; TCRdb's copy has only in-frame clones and leaves some out. The sample yields fewer than 250,000 clones, approximately 82% seen once. Sample: PBMCs. The source is a woman aged 18-35 years in good health and CMV-seronegative.

The CDR3 protein is CSVEGGGGNIQYF. Here the CDR3 DNA reads TGCAGCGTTGAAGGGGGCGGAGGAAACATTCAGTACTTC. The chain recombines TRBV29-1 with TRBJ2-4, with D possibly called TRBD1 or TRBD2 (5 bases each). Per the germline V gene, CDR1 is SQVTM and CDR2 is ANQGSEA. The germline V and J ends were trimmed by 1 base and 6 bases, with 10 bases remaining between them. The CDR3 loop spans 13 amino acids.

A single count supports this clone. V usage is TRBV27 and J usage is TRBJ2-1, with D perhaps matching TRBD2 (5 bases). The CDR3 is made up of 13 amino acids. V lost 0 bases and J lost 7, with 7 bases in between. Germline V gene sequence: CDR1 MNHEY, CDR2 SMNVEV (reference sequence). CDR3 nucleotides: TGTGCCAGCAGTTTATCCGGGGAAAATGAGCAGTTCTTC. This gives the protein CASSLSGENEQFF.

This chain connects TRBV6-1 to TRBJ2-6, with D possibly called TRBD1 or TRBD2 (5 bases each). Germline V gene data show CDR1 as MNHNS and CDR2 as SASEGT. The CDR3 consists of 15 residues. Trimming left V 2 bases short and J 9 bases short, with 14 bases between. CDR3 residues: CASSESPGTDNVLTF. CDR3 nucleotide sequence: TGTGCCAGCAGTGAATCCCCCGGGACGGACAACGTCCTGACTTTC.

This clone was seen just once. The genes are TRBV30 and TRBJ1-6; 7 bases fit TRBD1. This CDR3 comprises 16 residues. CDR1 is GTSNPN and CDR2 is SVGIG in the germline V gene (reference sequence). V lost 7 bases to trimming and J lost 4 bases; unmatched junction nucleotides: 13. CDR3 sequence: CAFLPENRGYNSPLHF. CDR3 bases: TGTGCCTTCCTCCCGGAAAACAGGGGTTATAATTCACCCCTCCACTTT.

V usage is TRBV9 and J usage is TRBJ1-2; D is perhaps TRBD1 (5 bases). Trimming took 6 bases from V and 0 from J, leaving 12 bases between them. From germline, CDR1 is SGDLS and CDR2 YYNGEE. This CDR3 is built from 14 residues. CDR3 DNA: TGTGCCAGCACCGCCGGGGCTTCTAACTATGGCTACACCTTC. Protein sequence: CASTAGASNYGYTF.

A few counts support this clone. The chain joins TRBV28 to TRBJ1-1; D is unclear. V was shortened by 2 bases and J by 1 base, with 5 bases between the two germline ends. The CDR3 is 13 amino acids. CDR1 MDHEN and CDR2 SYDVKM come from the germline V gene. In DNA form, the CDR3 reads TGTGCCAGCAGTTTACGGGCGAACACTGAAGCTTTCTTT. It encodes CASSLRANTEAFF.

The genes are TRBV28 and TRBJ2-7, with D unclear. The CDR3 extends over 14 amino acids. V dropped 4 bases and J dropped 3 bases, with 13 bases sitting between them. CDR1 and CDR2 (germline): MDHEN, SYDVKM. The CDR3 loop is CASSSPSSVYEQYF. DNA for the CDR3: TGTGCCAGCAGTTCCCCATCCTCCGTCTACGAGCAGTACTTC.

This rearrangement joins TRBV19 to TRBJ2-4, with 7 bases that match TRBD2. The CDR3 contains 14 residues. Germline V CDR1 and CDR2: LNHDA, SQIVND (reference sequence). V dropped 9 bases and J dropped 0; count of bases not matched to a gene: 5. The CDR3 sequence is CARSSGIAKNIQYF. The CDR3 region has the DNA TGTGCCAGATCTAGCGGAATAGCCAAAAACATTCAGTACTTC.

This chain joins TRBV6-1 and TRBJ2-7, with 7 bases identical to TRBD1. Germline V CDR1 and CDR2: MNHNS, SASEGT. This CDR3 comprises 14 residues. V was clipped by 6 bases and J by 4 bases; unmatched bases: 9. The CDR3 sequence: CASSLRQGRYEQYF. In DNA, the CDR3 is TGTGCCAGCAGCCTAAGACAGGGTCGGTACGAGCAGTACTTC.

The chain is built from TRBV5-4 and TRBJ2-7; TRBD2 aligns across 10 bases. The junction had 6 bases not matched to a gene; V was cut back by 4 bases and J by 2 bases. Germline CDR1 and CDR2: SGHNT and YYREEE (reference sequence). This CDR3 region has 15 residues. The chain's CDR3 is CASSPRSGRAYEQYF. CDR3 DNA: TGTGCCAGCAGCCCTAGAAGCGGGAGGGCCTACGAGCAGTACTTC.

The genes are TRBV27 and TRBJ1-1; 8 nucleotides match TRBD1. The CDR3 runs to 14 residues. The V segment lost 4 bases and the J segment 4 bases; nucleotides outside the gene matches: 5. The germline CDR1 and CDR2 sequences are MNHEY and SMNVEV (reference sequence). The CDR3 bases are TGTGCCAGCAGTTCAGGGGGCGCGTTCACTGAAGCTTTCTTT. This sequence encodes CASSSGGAFTEAFF.

This chain uses TRBV10-3 with TRBJ1-3; tentative D call: TRBD1 (6 bases). The V gene lost 2 bases and the J gene lost 3 bases, with 17 bases spanning the gap. CDR3 length equals 17 residues. Per germline, CDR1 ENHRY and CDR2 SYGVKD. CDR3 bases: TGTGCCATCAGTGAGAGGGGCACACAGGGATTTGGAAACACCATATATTTT. It encodes CAISERGTQGFGNTIYF.

The chain recombines TRBV5-1 with TRBJ1-2; unclear D gene. The CDR3 spans 12 residues. The germline CDR1 and CDR2 sequences are SGHRS and YFSETQ. The V gene lost 0 bases and the J gene lost 6 bases, with 6 bases spanning the gap. The CDR3 protein is CASSLVSDGYTF. The CDR3 nucleotides are TGCGCCAGCAGCTTGGTGTCGGATGGCTACACCTTC.

This chain connects TRBV19 to TRBJ1-5; 7 nucleotides match TRBD1. V lost 7 bases to trimming and J lost 1 base; unmatched junction nucleotides: 4. CDR1 and CDR2 from the germline V gene are LNHDA and SQIVND (reference sequence). This CDR3 is 14 amino acids long. DNA for the CDR3: TGTGCCAGTACCGACAGGGTCAGCAATCAGCCCCAGCATTTT. Translation: CASTDRVSNQPQHF.

CDR3 DNA: TGTGCCAGCTCACAGATTCCGGGACAGGGTAAAGATACGCAGTATTTT. Translation gives CASSQIPGQGKDTQYF. The V call is TRBV18, the J call TRBJ2-3, with 9 bases identical to TRBD1. Trimming took 4 bases from V and 5 from J; bases not matched to a gene: 10. The germline V gene has CDR1 KGHSH and CDR2 LQKENI. The CDR3 spans 16 residues.

The rearrangement uses TRBV6-5 and TRBJ1-1; D may be TRBD1 (6 bases). V lost 2 bases and J lost 1, with 11 bases in between. This CDR3 is built from 15 residues. From germline, CDR1 is MNHEY and CDR2 SVGAGI. CDR3 sequence (DNA): TGTGCCAGCAGTTACCGGCCGGGACAGAACACTGAAGCTTTCTTT. This encodes CASSYRPGQNTEAFF.

This chain links TRBV5-1 with TRBJ1-2, with D possibly TRBD1 on 6 matching bases. The CDR3 has 12 amino acids. Germline CDR1 is SGHRS and CDR2 is YFSETQ. The V gene lost 4 bases and the J gene lost 7 bases, with 11 bases spanning the gap. The DNA for the CDR3 is TGCGCCAGCAGCCAGGGGAAAAGTGGCTACACCTTC. It specifies CASSQGKSGYTF.

V is TRBV7-6 and J is TRBJ1-4; TRBD1 agrees at 7 bases. The V and J ends lost 5 bases and 5 bases, in that order; junction bases with no gene match: 2. The CDR3 extends over 13 amino acids. Germline CDR1 SGHVS, CDR2 FNYEAQ. The CDR3 nucleotides are TGTGCCAGCAGCGCACAGGGGAATGAAAAACTGTTTTTT. This gives the protein CASSAQGNEKLFF.

This chain uses TRBV15 with TRBJ2-7; the match to TRBD1 covers 7 bases. This CDR3 has 14 amino acids. Germline V lookup: CDR1 LNHNV, CDR2 YYDKDF (reference sequence). The V gene end was trimmed by 5 bases and the J gene end by 4 bases; junction bases not matched to a gene: 8. CDR3 amino acids: CATSGLGQQYEQYF. CDR3 DNA sequence: TGTGCCACCAGCGGACTGGGACAGCAATACGAGCAGTACTTC.

This clone was seen many times. This sequence joins TRBV5-4 and TRBJ1-6; no firm D call. V lost 5 bases and J 7 bases, leaving 4 bases between the germline ends. Germline CDR1 reads SGHNT; CDR2 reads YYREEE (reference sequence). CDR3 size: 11 residues. The CDR3 spells CASSNNSPLHF. In DNA form, the CDR3 reads TGTGCCAGCAGTAACAATTCACCCCTCCACTTT.

This chain links TRBV15 with TRBJ2-6, with D unresolved. Germline V gene data show CDR1 as LNHNV and CDR2 as YYDKDF (reference sequence). Trimming pared 0 bases from V and 0 bases from J, leaving 6 bases between. The CDR3 runs 16 residues. The CDR3, as DNA: TGTGCCACCAGCAGAGATCGCGTCTCTGGGGCCAACGTCCTGACTTTC. Its protein is CATSRDRVSGANVLTF. The full variable domain, rest sourced from reference TRBV15 and TRBJ2-6, is DAMVIQNPRYQVTQFGKPVTLSCSQTLNHNVMYWYQQKSSQAPKLLFHYYDKDFNNEADTPDNFQSRRPNTSFCFLDIRSPGLGDTAMYLCATSRDRVSGANVLTFGAGSRLTVL.

This chain connects TRBV30 to TRBJ1-1; weak D call: TRBD1 (6 bases). Germline V gives CDR1 GTSNPN, CDR2 SVGIG (reference sequence). V was trimmed by 1 base and J by 6 bases, leaving 12 bases between them. The CDR3 spans 13 residues. CDR3 amino acids: CAWSGGALSEAFF. The CDR3 coding sequence is TGTGCCTGGAGTGGGGGGGCGTTGTCTGAAGCTTTCTTT.